These 14 T cell receptor beta chains were sequenced from one sample in a study of regulatory T cells in long-lasting Graves disease. Time point of the sample: persistent/refractory GD, antithyroid drugs over 5 years with positive TRAb. Researchers made the TCR library from RNA that was extracted from PBMCs. Library construction for TCR beta used iRepertoire HTBI primers and Arm-PCR of CDR3 regions. TCRdb re-called the multiplex PCR reads through MiXCR, storing one row per CDR3 protein. The sample lists 300,000 to 500,000 distinct CDR3 sequences, around 21% occurring once. Specimen: peripheral blood mononuclear cells (PBMCs), collected when the disease was refractory, from a patient treated with antithyroid drugs. The receptor set was obtained from a female donor with Graves disease.

In its sample, this clonotype was seen a few times. J is TRBJ2-5 and V is TRBV9; 7 bases fit TRBD1. CDR3 size: 15 residues. The ends lost 3 bases at V and 5 bases at J; junction bases unmatched: 10. Germline values: CDR1 SGDLS, CDR2 YYNGEE. CDR3 sequence: CASSATQGLMETQYF. The CDR3 bases are TGTGCCAGCAGCGCCACACAGGGGTTAATGGAGACCCAGTACTTC. Using reference TRBV9 and TRBJ2-5 for the parts outside the CDR3, the full variable domain is DSGVTQTPKHLITATGQRVTLRCSPRSGDLSVYWYQQSLDQGLQFLIQYYNGEERAKGNILERFSAQQFPDLHSELNLSSLELGDSALYFCASSATQGLMETQYFGPGTRLLVL.

The table lists this clonotype with a few counts. This chain links TRBV30 with TRBJ1-5; the D gene is possibly TRBD1 (6 bases). The CDR3 length is 15 residues. The germline V gene encodes CDR1 GTSNPN and CDR2 SVGIG (reference sequence). The V end lost 2 bases, the J end lost 1 base, and 12 bases lay between the germline ends. Here the CDR3 reads CAWSLGRGSNQPQHF. CDR3 DNA sequence: TGTGCCTGGAGTTTGGGCAGGGGCAGCAATCAGCCCCAGCATTTT.

This clonotype was picked up a small number of times. The J gene is TRBJ2-7, the V gene TRBV29-1; D uncertain. Deletions cut 2 bases from V and 6 bases from J, with 14 bases between. The germline gives CDR1 SQVTM, CDR2 ANQGSEA. The length of the CDR3 is 13 residues. CDR3 coding DNA: TGCAGCGTTGAAACGGGCTCCGGGCTCGAGCAGTACTTC. Its protein is CSVETGSGLEQYF.

This clonotype came up many times. V gene TRBV10-3 combines with J gene TRBJ1-1; D uncertain. From germline, CDR1 is ENHRY and CDR2 SYGVKD. The CDR3 sequence is 13 residues long. Between the trimmed V and J ends, which lost 4 bases and 6 bases, there was a span of 12 bases. The CDR3 DNA follows: TGTGCCATCAGTGTGTCGCTCGGCCCTGAAGCTTTCTTT. Residues: CAISVSLGPEAFF.

Many counts were recorded for this clonotype. J is TRBJ2-5 and V is TRBV20-1; TRBD2 matches 7 bases. V lost 0 bases to trimming and J lost 2 bases; unmatched junction nucleotides: 12. Germline CDR1 reads DFQATT; CDR2 reads SNEGSKA (reference sequence). CDR3 length: 17 residues. This chain's CDR3 is CSARDVRGERIQETQYF. In DNA form, the CDR3 reads TGCAGTGCTAGAGACGTCCGGGGGGAAAGGATACAAGAGACCCAGTACTTC.

A remark on this clonotype: Given a much more abundant clone one base away, this may be a read error. The conserved final phenylalanine or tryptophan is absent from the CDR3, which likely points to a read error. The rearrangement joins TRBV20-1 to TRBJ1-1; D may be TRBD1 (6 bases). Trimming pared 6 bases from V and 1 base from J, leaving 9 bases between. CDR3 length: 12 amino acids. CDR1 is DFQATT, CDR2 SNEGSKA, per germline (reference sequence). DNA of the CDR3: TGCAGTGCCCGAGGGGGGAACACTGAAGCTTTCCTT. Amino acid sequence: CSARGGNTEAFL.

The chain couples TRBV7-2 to TRBJ2-5; tentatively, D is TRBD2 (6 bases). This CDR3 region has 13 residues. CDR1 is SGHTA and CDR2 is FQGNSA in the germline V gene. V gave up 5 bases and J gave up 2 bases, with 9 bases separating them. In DNA, the CDR3 is TGTGCCAGCAGCCACGGGACTCAAGAGACCCAGTACTTC. Translation gives CASSHGTQETQYF.

Comments on this clonotype: This clone may be a read error of a much larger clone one base away. This chain connects TRBV6-2 or TRBV6-3 to TRBJ1-1; 9 nucleotides line up with TRBD1. Germline loops: CDR1 MNHEY, CDR2 SVGEGT. This CDR3 comprises 13 residues. The CDR3 DNA reads as TGTGCCAGCCGCGACCCCGGACAGGGGAAAGCTTCCTTT. It specifies CASRDPGQGKASF.

This clonotype came up a few times. This rearrangement joins TRBV4-3 to TRBJ1-4, with TRBD1 identical over 7 bases. With 3 bases clipped from V and 0 bases from J, the junction kept 7 bases outside the gene matches. Germline CDR1 and CDR2: LGHNA and YSLEER. The CDR3 is 17 residues long. Here the CDR3 DNA reads TGCGCCAGCAGCCAGACGCCGACAGGGACAACTAATGAAAAACTGTTTTTT. It codes for CASSQTPTGTTNEKLFF.

V and J are TRBV7-9 and TRBJ2-2; maybe TRBD1 (5 bases). Trimming took 8 bases from V and 5 from J, leaving 18 bases between them. Germline CDR1 SEHNR, CDR2 FQNEAQ (reference sequence). The CDR3 covers 15 residues. For the CDR3, the DNA is TGTGCCAGCCAAGAACGGCAGGGCCTAACCGGGGAGCTGTTTTTT. Its translation is CASQERQGLTGELFF.

This clonotype has a handful of counts. The chain is built from TRBV9 and TRBJ2-2; TRBD2 matches 10 bases. Germline CDR1 is SGDLS and CDR2 is YYNGEE. The CDR3 sequence is 14 residues long. V was pared by 5 bases and J by 8 bases, with 6 bases of the junction left unmatched. CDR3 DNA: TGTGCCAGCAGTGGTCTAGCGGGAGAAGGGGAGCTGTTTTTT. Translated: CASSGLAGEGELFF.

This clonotype showed up just a few times. This chain uses TRBV9 with TRBJ2-7, with 15 bases matching TRBD2. CDR3 size: 18 residues. CDR1 is SGDLS, CDR2 YYNGEE, per germline. The ends lost 4 bases at V and 6 bases at J; junction bases unmatched: 14. CDR3 nucleotide sequence: TGTGCCAGCAGCTCTAGGACTAGCGGGAGGGGAATCTTATGCGAGCAGTACTTC. Protein product: CASSSRTSGRGILCEQYF. Drawing the rest from reference TRBV9 and TRBJ2-7, the complete variable domain is DSGVTQTPKHLITATGQRVTLRCSPRSGDLSVYWYQQSLDQGLQFLIQYYNGEERAKGNILERFSAQQFPDLHSELNLSSLELGDSALYFCASSSRTSGRGILCEQYFGPGTRLTVT.

This clonotype was picked up a small number of times. The chain links TRBV24-1 to TRBJ2-2; D gene ambiguous. Trimming removed 12 bases at V and 6 bases at J, with 13 bases between. Per germline, CDR1 KGHDR and CDR2 SFDVKD. The CDR3 runs 12 residues. The DNA of the CDR3 is TGTGCCTGCAGCGATGGCCCCGGGGAGCTGTTTTTT. The encoded protein is CACSDGPGELFF.

This clonotype was seen ten or more times. This chain uses TRBV28 with TRBJ1-2; TRBD1 is a possible D gene (5 bases). Between the trimmed V and J ends, which lost 2 bases and 7 bases, there was a span of 14 bases. CDR1 is MDHEN, CDR2 SYDVKM, per germline. This CDR3 contains 14 residues. CDR3 in amino acids: CASSLTGRGGGYTF. The CDR3 nucleotides read TGTGCCAGCAGTTTAACGGGTAGGGGAGGTGGCTACACCTTC.